This T cell receptor beta chain is drawn from a study of beta chain features in type 1 diabetes. For the study at large: When patients were set against healthy donors, age, gender and cell yields were similar.

TCRB transcripts that were expressed got sequenced, as all of the isolated RNA had been reverse transcribed. TCRdb's copy holds only in-frame clones and misses some; the assay was immunoSEQ multiplex PCR. The sample holds 35,000 to 50,000 clones, 50% seen once. By way of CD45RO/CCR7/CD25/CD127/CD95/CD27, the CD4+ regulatory, stem cell-like memory, central memory and naive cells were sorted. V lost 4 bases to trimming and J lost 0 bases; unmatched junction nucleotides: 10. This CDR3 region has 16 residues. Germline CDR1 is SGHRS and CDR2 is YFSETQ. The V gene is TRBV5-1, the J gene TRBJ2-7; 7 nucleotides line up with TRBD1. This receptor was obtained from a woman aged 25 to 39 in good health. Sequenced input: stem cell memory CD4+ T cells from blood. CDR3 DNA sequence: TGCGCCAGCAGCGCGGACAGGCCACTTAGCTCCTACGAGCAGTACTTC. Its translation: CASSADRPLSSYEQYF. Together with reference TRBV5-1 and TRBJ2-7, the CDR3 gives the full variable domain: KAGVTQTPRYLIKTRGQQVTLSCSPISGHRSVSWYQQTPGQGLQFLFEYFSETQRNKGNFPGRFSGRQFSNSRSEMNVSTLELGDSALYLCASSADRPLSSYEQYFGPGTRLTVT.